This TCR beta chain comes out of a study of somatic mutations in cytotoxic T cells in rheumatoid arthritis. Repertoires were generated with immunoSEQ multiplex PCR, while TCRdb's copy carries only in-frame clones and drops some. The table records 15,000 to 20,000 clones, more than 60% of them present only once. Overall study findings and caveats: CD8+ T-cell clonality did not differ significantly between rheumatoid arthritis patients and age-matched healthy controls.

Worth noting for this clone: Its antigen is unknown.

V trimming: 6 bases; J trimming: 1 base; junction bases outside the gene matches: 7. CDR1 is MNHNS and CDR2 is SASEGT in the germline V gene. This CDR3 is built from 15 residues. The rearrangement uses TRBV6-1 and TRBJ1-1, with 8 nucleotides matching TRBD1. Sequencing was carried out using CD8+ T cells sorted from blood. The sequence was obtained from a woman aged 55-70 years in good health. In DNA, the CDR3 is TGTGCCAGCAGCATATGGACAGGGAAGAACACTGAAGCTTTCTTT. Translation gives CASSIWTGKNTEAFF.